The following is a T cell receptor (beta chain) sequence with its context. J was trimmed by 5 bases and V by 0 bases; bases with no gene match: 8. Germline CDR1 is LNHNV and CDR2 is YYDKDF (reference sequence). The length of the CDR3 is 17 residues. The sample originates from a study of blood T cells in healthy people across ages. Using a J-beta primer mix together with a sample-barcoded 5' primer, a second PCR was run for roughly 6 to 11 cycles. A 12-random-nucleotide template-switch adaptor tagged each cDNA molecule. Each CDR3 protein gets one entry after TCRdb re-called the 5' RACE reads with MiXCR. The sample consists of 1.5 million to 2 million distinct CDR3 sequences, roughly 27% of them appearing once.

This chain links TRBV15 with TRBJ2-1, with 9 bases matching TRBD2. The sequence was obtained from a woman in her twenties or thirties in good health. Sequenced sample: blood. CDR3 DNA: TGTGCCACCAGCAGAGATCGAGGCGGGGGGGCAGACAATGAGCAGTTCTTC. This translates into CATSRDRGGGADNEQFF.